This TCR beta chain derives from a study of blood T cell repertoires in COVID-19. Trimming took 9 bases from V and 4 from J; bases not matched to a gene: 10. Per germline, CDR1 SNHLY and CDR2 FYNNEI. CDR3 length: 16 residues. The repertoire was sequenced with immunoSEQ multiplex PCR; TCRdb's copy has only in-frame clones and lacks some. Altogether a few hundred thousand clones are present, around 87% being singletons, with the ten largest covering approximately 7.8%. The V and J genes are TRBV2 and TRBJ2-1; 12 bases map to TRBD2. Material: peripheral blood. The source of this sequence is a woman aged 45-60 years who had recovered from COVID-19. CDR3: CASTPRLAGEYNEQFF. The CDR3 DNA is TGTGCCAGTACTCCCCGACTAGCGGGAGAGTACAATGAGCAGTTCTTC.